Below, 25 T cell receptor beta chains from the same sample are listed, as sequenced in a study of T cells in Graves' hyperthyroidism and ophthalmopathy. The CDR3 regions of TCR beta were amplified from RNA transcripts. During a first-round RT-PCR of the TCR CDR3, the HTBI primer set was used. Via MiXCR, TCRdb re-called the multiplex PCR reads, giving one row per CDR3 protein. The table lists around 240,000 distinct CDR3 sequences, roughly 17% of them singletons. The sample consisted of blood. The receptors were gathered from a woman aged 18-29 years with Graves' ophthalmopathy.

The chain couples TRBV5-4 to TRBJ2-6; D unclear. From germline, CDR1 is SGHNT and CDR2 YYREEE (reference sequence). V gave up 4 bases and J gave up 0 bases, with 8 bases separating them. The CDR3 is made up of 15 amino acids. The CDR3, as DNA: TGTGCCAGCAGCGGCCGATACTCTGGGGCCAACGTCCTGACTTTC. Translating it yields CASSGRYSGANVLTF.

This clonotype was detected many times. This chain joins TRBV5-5 and TRBJ1-6, with 9 positions matching TRBD1. The J segment lost 9 bases and the V segment lost 6 bases, leaving 10 bases of the junction unmatched. The V gene's germline CDR1 is SGHKS and CDR2 YYEKEE (reference sequence). The CDR3 covers 15 residues. The CDR3 sequence: CASTGIQGAFSPLHF. The CDR3, as DNA: TGTGCCAGCACCGGAATACAGGGGGCATTTTCACCCCTCCACTTT.

This clonotype showed up many times. The chain has TRBV11-2 and TRBJ1-1; D gene ambiguous. Germline V gene lookup returns CDR1 SGHAT and CDR2 FQNNGV. V was clipped by 4 bases and J by 3 bases, with 9 bases between them. CDR3 length: 13 amino acids. The CDR3: CASSWTSDTEAFF. In DNA form, the CDR3 reads TGTGCCAGCAGCTGGACCTCTGACACTGAAGCTTTCTTT.

The rearrangement joins TRBV2 to TRBJ2-7; 7 bases line up with TRBD1. The CDR3 is 14 amino acids. CDR1 is SNHLY, CDR2 FYNNEI, per germline. V lost 6 bases and J lost 3; bases outside the gene matches: 8. CDR3 in amino acids: CASRPGQANYEQYF. In nucleotides, the CDR3 is TGTGCCAGCAGGCCCGGACAGGCAAACTACGAGCAGTACTTC.

This clonotype was seen repeatedly, ten times or more. The V and J genes are TRBV4-3 and TRBJ2-7, with a weak D call TRBD2 (6 bases). V was shortened by 0 bases and J by 3 bases, with 12 bases between the two germline ends. CDR1 LGHNA and CDR2 YSLEER come from the germline V gene. The CDR3 contains 15 residues. The CDR3 is CASSQDRGASYEQYF. The CDR3 nucleotides read TGCGCCAGCAGCCAAGATCGCGGGGCTAGCTACGAGCAGTACTTC.

This clonotype was recorded at least ten times. The rearrangement links TRBV19 to TRBJ1-2; TRBD1 aligns across 11 bases. V shed 7 bases and J 2 bases; nucleotides not matched to a gene: 3. The germline V gene encodes CDR1 LNHDA and CDR2 SQIVND (reference sequence). This CDR3 spans 14 amino acids. The CDR3 DNA reads TGTGCCAGTATTCGGACAGGGGGCAACTATGGCTACACCTTC. It translates to CASIRTGGNYGYTF.

This clonotype was seen at least ten times. This chain joins TRBV12-5 and TRBJ2-1, with D tentatively TRBD1 or TRBD2 (5 bases each). The CDR3 is made up of 13 amino acids. Germline V CDR1 and CDR2: LGHNT, FRNRAP. DNA for the CDR3: TGTGCCCAGGGAGCTAGTGGGCTGGGTGAGCAGTTCTTC. Translated: CAQGASGLGEQFF.

The rearrangement joins TRBV20-1 to TRBJ2-7, with TRBD2 identical over 10 bases. The CDR3 totals 14 residues. The J segment lost 2 bases and the V segment lost 3 bases, leaving 4 bases of the junction unmatched. Per the germline V gene, CDR1 is DFQATT and CDR2 is SNEGSKA (reference sequence). The CDR3, as DNA: TGCAGTGCTAGCTGGACTAGCGGAGCCTACGAGCAGTACTTC. Its translation is CSASWTSGAYEQYF.

This clonotype was seen at least ten times. The chain couples TRBV5-5 to TRBJ1-2; tentative D call: TRBD1 (5 bases). The CDR3 has 15 residues. The germline gives CDR1 SGHKS, CDR2 YYEKEE (reference sequence). V was trimmed by 0 bases and J by 3 bases, leaving 12 bases between them. The CDR3 DNA sequence: TGTGCCAGCAGCTTGGAGGCGGGGCAGCACTATGGCTACACCTTC. Translation gives CASSLEAGQHYGYTF.

This clonotype was observed a single time. The CDR3 loop reads CSVSRLAGVGGPDTQYF. CDR3 nucleotide sequence: TGCAGCGTTTCTCGACTAGCGGGAGTGGGAGGTCCAGATACGCAGTATTTT. This rearrangement joins TRBV29-1 to TRBJ2-3; 12 bases fit TRBD2. This CDR3 is 17 amino acids long. Germline CDR1 reads SQVTM; CDR2 reads ANQGSEA. The V and J ends lost 5 bases and 4 bases, in that order; junction bases with no gene match: 13.

The chain couples TRBV5-4 to TRBJ2-7, with TRBD2 identical over 8 bases. Trimming cost V 3 bases and J 6 bases; bases outside gene matches: 5. This CDR3 region has 13 residues. Germline CDR1 and CDR2: SGHNT and YYREEE (reference sequence). The CDR3 region is CASSSPAGAEQYF. The CDR3 DNA reads as TGTGCCAGCAGCTCACCAGCGGGAGCCGAGCAGTACTTC.

This clonotype was recorded at least ten times. This chain joins TRBV11-2 and TRBJ2-1, with D unresolved. In germline, CDR1 is SGHAT, CDR2 FQNNGV. The CDR3 covers 17 residues. Trimming left V 0 bases short and J 8 bases short, with 20 bases between. This chain's CDR3 is CASSLERTEATFYEQFF. As DNA, the CDR3 is TGTGCCAGCAGCTTAGAGAGGACGGAAGCTACATTCTATGAGCAGTTCTTC.

This clonotype has more than one count but fewer than ten. The chain is built from TRBV9 and TRBJ2-1; TRBD2 aligns across 14 bases. V lost 3 bases to trimming and J lost 0 bases; unmatched junction nucleotides: 11. The CDR3 totals 20 residues. CDR1 and CDR2 (germline): SGDLS, YYNGEE. The CDR3 here is CASSASGTSGSLSSYNEQFF. The CDR3 DNA is TGTGCCAGCAGCGCCTCCGGGACTAGCGGGAGCCTTAGCTCCTACAATGAGCAGTTCTTC.

This clonotype was observed at least ten times. The V gene is TRBV29-1, the J gene TRBJ1-2, with 7 bases that match TRBD1. The germline CDR1 and CDR2 sequences are SQVTM and ANQGSEA. The CDR3 is 16 amino acids. V shed 4 bases and J 2 bases; nucleotides not matched to a gene: 13. CDR3 sequence reads: CSVAGLWPGGNYGYTF. The DNA of the CDR3 is TGCAGCGTTGCTGGGCTCTGGCCAGGGGGAAACTATGGCTACACCTTC.

This clonotype was found many times. The rearrangement uses TRBV12-3 or TRBV12-4 and TRBJ1-1; D is undetermined. CDR3 length: 12 residues. V lost 3 bases and J lost 3, with 5 bases in between. This CDR3 is CASSFDYTEAFF. The CDR3 DNA follows: TGTGCCAGCAGTTTTGACTACACTGAAGCTTTCTTT.

The gene calls are TRBV27 and TRBJ2-2; no clear D gene. CDR3 length: 16 amino acids. Germline loops: CDR1 MNHEY, CDR2 SMNVEV (reference sequence). V was shortened by 5 bases and J by 1 base, with 14 bases between the two germline ends. CDR3 bases: TGTGCCAGCAGTCCCCTAAGTTGGCTGAACACCGGGGAGCTGTTTTTT. Translated, it gives CASSPLSWLNTGELFF.

With regard to this clonotype: This may come from a read error, since a much larger clone is one base off. The chain carries TRBV18 and TRBJ1-4; a possible D gene is TRBD1 (5 bases). The CDR3 sequence is 14 residues long. Germline V gene data show CDR1 as KGHSH and CDR2 as LQKENI. The CDR3 here is CTSSPPGGREKLFF. The CDR3 bases are TGTACCAGCTCACCGCCCGGGGGACGTGAAAAACTGTTTTTT.

Many counts were recorded for this clonotype. The chain combines TRBV4-1 with TRBJ2-2; D ambiguous. The germline V gene encodes CDR1 MGHRA and CDR2 YSYEKL. V gave up 3 bases and J gave up 1 base, with 0 bases separating them. This CDR3 is built from 12 residues. CDR3 region: CASSQNTGELFF. CDR3 DNA sequence: TGCGCCAGCAGCCAGAACACCGGGGAGCTGTTTTTT.

This clonotype occurred many times. The V and J genes are TRBV3-1 and TRBJ2-5; 9 bases line up with TRBD2. J lost 3 bases, V lost 0 bases, and 8 bases had no gene match. The length of the CDR3 is 17 residues. The germline gives CDR1 LGHDT, CDR2 YNNKEL (reference sequence). The CDR3 spells CASSQDVLAGTKETQYF. The DNA of the CDR3 is TGTGCCAGCAGCCAAGATGTCCTAGCGGGAACCAAAGAGACCCAGTACTTC.

Here the CDR3 reads CSASPGLAGLAKNIQYF. In nucleotides, the CDR3 is TGCAGTGCTAGCCCCGGACTAGCGGGTCTAGCCAAAAACATTCAGTACTTC. J is TRBJ2-4 and V is TRBV20-1, with TRBD2 identical over 11 bases. Germline trimming cut 3 bases from V and 0 bases from J; bases unmatched to any gene: 7. CDR3 length: 17 amino acids. Germline lookup yields CDR1 DFQATT and CDR2 SNEGSKA (reference sequence).

The genes are TRBV15 and TRBJ2-1; D remains unclear. The V end lost 0 bases, the J end lost 12 bases, and 24 bases lay between the germline ends. The CDR3 has 17 residues. Germline CDR1 is LNHNV and CDR2 is YYDKDF (reference sequence). The CDR3 DNA sequence: TGTGCCACCAGCAGAGATTCTGGGGATAAGGCCCAATTTGGGCAGTTCTTC. Its translation: CATSRDSGDKAQFGQFF.

This clonotype was counted between two and nine times. The rearrangement links TRBV20-1 to TRBJ1-2, with unresolved D. The CDR3 is made up of 12 amino acids. With 0 bases removed from V and 5 bases from J, the gap between germline ends came to 7 bases. Per the germline V gene, CDR1 is DFQATT and CDR2 is SNEGSKA (reference sequence). In DNA form, the CDR3 reads TGCAGTGCTAGAGATGAGGGTTATGGCTACACCTTC. This codes for CSARDEGYGYTF.

This clonotype was observed at least ten times. This chain uses TRBV11-2 with TRBJ2-4; D gene unclear. The germline V gene encodes CDR1 SGHAT and CDR2 FQNNGV. This CDR3 comprises 16 residues. Trimming pared 3 bases from V and 12 bases from J, leaving 24 bases between. This CDR3 reads CASSFTGSKVFFGQYF. DNA for the CDR3: TGTGCCAGCAGCTTTACGGGTTCCAAGGTCTTCTTCGGTCAGTACTTC. Based on the CDR3 plus reference TRBV11-2 and TRBJ2-4, the full variable domain is EAGVAQSPRYKIIEKRQSVAFWCNPISGHATLYWYQQILGQGPKLLIQFQNNGVVDDSQLPKDRFSAERLKGVDSTLKIQPAKLEDSAVYLCASSFTGSKVFFGQYFGAGTRLSVL.

This clonotype was picked up many times. The J gene is TRBJ2-3, the V gene TRBV20-1, with D maybe TRBD2 (6 bases). Germline CDR1 and CDR2: DFQATT and SNEGSKA (reference sequence). This CDR3 has 15 amino acids. V lost 5 bases to trimming and J lost 0 bases, with 15 bases between them. CDR3 sequence: CSASAGHLSTDTQYF. DNA of the CDR3: TGCAGTGCTTCCGCGGGGCACTTAAGCACAGATACGCAGTATTTT.

This sequence joins TRBV6-2 or TRBV6-3 and TRBJ2-1; D ambiguous. Germline V lookup: CDR1 MNHEY, CDR2 SVGEGT. Trimming stripped 4 bases from V and 0 bases from J, with 10 bases between. The CDR3 is 15 amino acids. The CDR3 bases are TGTGCCAGCAGTTCAGGACCGAGCTCCTACAATGAGCAGTTCTTC. Its protein is CASSSGPSSYNEQFF.